The clone carrying this T cell receptor beta chain appeared many times. The data were obtained in a study of blood T cells in healthy people across ages. The germline V gene encodes CDR1 SQVTM and CDR2 ANQGSEA. V lost 6 bases to trimming and J lost 4 bases, with 12 bases between them. This CDR3 contains 12 residues. Combining a sample-barcoded 5' primer with a J-beta primer mix, a second PCR ran for about 7 to 12 cycles. MiXCR, run by TCRdb on the 5' RACE reads, gives a single entry per CDR3 protein. Of 1.5 million to 2 million distinct CDR3 sequences listed, about 35% are singletons. The source material was blood. The rearrangement links TRBV29-1 to TRBJ2-5; D is unresolved. The TCR originated in a woman aged 30 to 39 in good health. The DNA for the CDR3 is TGCAGCGTACAAAAAATGGGAGAGACCCAGTACTTC. This gives the protein CSVQKMGETQYF. The full variable domain, its missing parts supplied by reference TRBV29-1 and TRBJ2-5, is SAVISQKPSRDICQRGTSLTIQCQVDSQVTMMFWYRQQPGQSLTLIATANQGSEATYESGFVIDKFPISRPNLTFSTLTVSNMSPEDSSIYLCSVQKMGETQYFGPGTRLLVL.